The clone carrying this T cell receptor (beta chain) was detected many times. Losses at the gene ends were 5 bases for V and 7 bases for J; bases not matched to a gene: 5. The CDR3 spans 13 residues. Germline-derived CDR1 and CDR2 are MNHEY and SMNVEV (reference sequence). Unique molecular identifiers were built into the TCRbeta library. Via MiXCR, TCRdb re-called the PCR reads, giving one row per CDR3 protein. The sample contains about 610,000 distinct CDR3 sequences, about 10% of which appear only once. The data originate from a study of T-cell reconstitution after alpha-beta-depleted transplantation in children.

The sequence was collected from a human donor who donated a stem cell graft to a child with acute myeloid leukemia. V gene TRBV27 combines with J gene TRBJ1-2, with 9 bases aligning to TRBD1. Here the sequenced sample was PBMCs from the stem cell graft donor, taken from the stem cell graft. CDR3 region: CASSPTGGGGYTF. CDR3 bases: TGTGCCAGCAGTCCAACAGGGGGCGGTGGCTACACCTTC.